This TCR beta chain stems from a study of cytomegalovirus exposure and HLA in healthy donors. Comment on this clone: The antigen is unknown.

PCR employed 60 Vbeta and 13 Jbeta primers. Measured with immunoSEQ multiplex PCR; TCRdb has only the in-frame clones, and not every one. Here the sample spans 150,000 to 200,000 clones, 70% to 75% being singletons. Study outcomes and limitations: Later findings reportedly placed an Asian-associated ancestry cluster below the roughly 690-donor mean for N-insertions.

Germline assignment: CDR1 SGHDT and CDR2 YYEEEE. V lost 0 bases to trimming and J lost 12 bases, with 13 bases between them. This CDR3 spans 13 amino acids. J is TRBJ2-1 and V is TRBV5-6; TRBD2 is a possible D gene (6 bases). This receptor was identified in a young man in good health and CMV-seropositive. Sequences were obtained from PBMCs. The CDR3 protein is CASSLVGAEGQFF. The CDR3 DNA sequence: TGTGCCAGCAGCTTGGTCGGGGCGGAGGGGCAGTTCTTC.